The present TCR beta chain was sequenced within a study of PD-1 blockade in classical Hodgkin lymphoma. Findings of the study overall: Diversity in CD4+ TCRs, unlike that measured in CD8+ TCRs, had risen significantly by C4D1. Exclusion was the outcome for patients who began nivolumab under 1 year after ASCT. The study found complete responders had baseline diversity similar to newly diagnosed patients.

About this clone: The antigen is not known.

Sequenced by immunoSEQ multiplex PCR; TCRdb stores in-frame clones only, minus some. The sample includes tens of thousands of clones, 88% of them seen just once. There are 15 residues in the CDR3. The germline gives CDR1 SGHVS, CDR2 FQNEAQ. The V segment lost 5 bases and the J segment 8 bases; nucleotides outside the gene matches: 9. Every patient experienced relapse after autologous stem cell transplantation, and brentuximab vedotin exposure varied. Specimen: peripheral blood mononuclear cells (PBMCs), collected before the second cycle of nivolumab. The clonotype originates from a human donor with classical Hodgkin lymphoma. V and J are TRBV7-8 and TRBJ1-4; TRBD1 agrees at 9 bases. The CDR3 loop is CASSPRRDRDEKLFF. CDR3 nucleotide sequence: TGTGCCAGCAGCCCTCGCCGGGACAGGGACGAAAAACTGTTTTTT.